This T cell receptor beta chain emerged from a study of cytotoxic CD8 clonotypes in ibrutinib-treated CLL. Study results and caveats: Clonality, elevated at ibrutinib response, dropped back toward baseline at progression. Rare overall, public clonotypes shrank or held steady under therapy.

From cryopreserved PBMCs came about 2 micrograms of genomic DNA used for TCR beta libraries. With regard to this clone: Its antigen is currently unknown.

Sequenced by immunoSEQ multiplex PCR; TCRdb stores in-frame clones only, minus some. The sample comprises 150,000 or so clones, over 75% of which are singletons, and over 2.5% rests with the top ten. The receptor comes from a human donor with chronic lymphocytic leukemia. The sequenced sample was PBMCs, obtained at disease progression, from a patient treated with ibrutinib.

The CDR3 sequence is CAWTVGQGLGTEAFF. CDR3 nucleotide sequence: TGTGCCTGGACTGTCGGACAGGGGTTGGGCACTGAAGCTTTCTTT. V is TRBV30 and J is TRBJ1-1; 9 bases align to TRBD1. The length of the CDR3 is 15 residues. J lost 4 bases, V lost 4 bases, and 10 bases had no gene match. CDR1 GTSNPN and CDR2 SVGIG come from the germline V gene (reference sequence).